The T cell receptor (beta chain) under discussion was sequenced for a study of T cell changes during pregnancy in multiple sclerosis. Repertoires were generated with immunoSEQ multiplex PCR, while TCRdb's copy carries only in-frame clones and drops some. The sample contains nearly 110,000 clones, 85% to 95% of which appear only once. Germline V gene sequence: CDR1 LNHDA, CDR2 SQIVND (reference sequence). Trimming removed 1 base from V and 2 bases from J, with 14 bases in between. The CDR3 sequence is 16 residues long. The rearrangement uses TRBV19 and TRBJ2-5; the D gene is possibly TRBD1 (6 bases). This sequence was found in a female donor with multiple sclerosis, enrolled in a pregnancy study. This material consisted of peripheral blood, taken after pregnancy. CDR3 amino acids: CASSIAAGALQETQYF. In DNA, the CDR3 is TGTGCCAGTAGTATAGCCGCAGGGGCCCTACAAGAGACCCAGTACTTC. The full variable domain, completed using reference TRBV19 and TRBJ2-5, is DGGITQSPKYLFRKEGQNVTLSCEQNLNHDAMYWYRQDPGQGLRLIYYSQIVNDFQKGDIAEGYSVSREKKESFPLTVTSAQKNPTAFYLCASSIAAGALQETQYFGPGTRLLVL.